Presented here are 17 T cell receptor beta chains from one specimen sequenced in a study of T cells in Graves' hyperthyroidism and ophthalmopathy. What was amplified from RNA transcripts were TCR beta CDR3 regions. HTBI primers were the set used in a first-round RT-PCR of the TCR CDR3. TCRdb re-analysed the multiplex PCR reads in MiXCR, keeping a single row per CDR3 protein. This sample yields about 700,000 distinct CDR3 sequences, of which nearly 45% are seen a single time; about 7.7% belongs to the top ten. The sample taken for sequencing was peripheral blood or thyroid tissue (not recorded which). The receptors originated from an adult man with Graves' disease, either hyperthyroidism or ophthalmopathy (not recorded which).

This chain connects TRBV10-3 to TRBJ2-7; unclear D gene. Looked up from germline, CDR1 is ENHRY and CDR2 is SYGVKD. Trimming shortened V by 4 bases and J by 7 bases, and 20 bases separated the two germline ends. The CDR3 runs 15 residues. CDR3: CAISADRASSLEQYF. CDR3 nucleotides: TGTGCCATCAGTGCCGACCGAGCGAGCAGCCTTGAGCAGTACTTC.

The chain has TRBV7-6 and TRBJ1-2; 9 bases line up with TRBD1. CDR1 SGHVS and CDR2 FNYEAQ come from the germline V gene. The CDR3 contains 14 residues. Trimming took 5 bases from V and 6 from J; bases not matched to a gene: 7. The CDR3 sequence is CASSQGQGGDGYTF. The CDR3 bases are TGTGCCAGCAGCCAGGGACAGGGCGGCGATGGCTACACCTTC.

The genes are TRBV4-1 and TRBJ2-7; D is ambiguous. The CDR3 is made up of 14 amino acids. CDR1 is MGHRA, CDR2 YSYEKL, per germline. V was pared by 3 bases and J by 3 bases, with 12 bases between. CDR3 coding DNA: TGCGCCAGCAGCCACCCGCCACGAAGCTACGAGCAGTACTTC. Protein product: CASSHPPRSYEQYF.

The rearrangement links TRBV11-1 to TRBJ2-5; D gene unclear. This CDR3 has 13 amino acids. The V end lost 6 bases, the J end lost 5 bases, and 13 bases lay between the germline ends. Looked up from germline, CDR1 is SGHAT and CDR2 is FQDESV (reference sequence). The CDR3 spells CASSGKGVETQYF. The CDR3 DNA reads TGTGCCAGCAGTGGTAAGGGTGTCGAGACCCAGTACTTC.

This chain connects TRBV20-1 to TRBJ1-2, with D possibly matching TRBD1 (5 bases). Germline CDR1 and CDR2: DFQATT and SNEGSKA (reference sequence). The CDR3 totals 15 residues. Trimming removed 2 bases from V and 1 base from J, with 14 bases in between. CDR3 nucleotides: TGCAGTGCTAGACGGGGGTGGGCCCTTAACTATGGCTACACCTTC. Translated: CSARRGWALNYGYTF.

The rearrangement joins TRBV25-1 to TRBJ1-6; D unresolved. This CDR3 has 11 amino acids. Trimming took off 8 bases at V and 12 bases at J, with 11 bases between the two ends. Germline lookup yields CDR1 MGHDK and CDR2 SYGVNS. Here the CDR3 reads CASGPDGPLHF. CDR3 DNA sequence: TGTGCCAGCGGGCCCGACGGACCCCTCCACTTT.

This clonotype was recorded many times. The chain couples TRBV29-1 to TRBJ1-4; 7 nucleotides agree with TRBD1. The V gene's germline CDR1 is SQVTM and CDR2 ANQGSEA. The CDR3 loop spans 14 amino acids. Unmatched junction bases numbered 2, after V lost 1 base and J lost 3 bases. In nucleotides, the CDR3 is TGCAGCGTTGAAGGGACAGGAGCTAATGAAAAACTGTTTTTT. As protein: CSVEGTGANEKLFF.

The CDR3 coding sequence is TGTGCCAGCAGCACCACGACGCCGGACTCGCGTCCTTCCTACGAGCAGTACTTC. Encoded protein: CASSTTTPDSRPSYEQYF. J is TRBJ2-7 and V is TRBV7-8, with a tentative D call TRBD2 (5 bases). The V gene lost 5 bases and the J gene lost 1 base, with 24 bases spanning the gap. Germline V gene lookup returns CDR1 SGHVS and CDR2 FQNEAQ. The CDR3 is made up of 18 amino acids.

The chain joins TRBV25-1 to TRBJ2-7, with D possibly matching TRBD2 (7 bases). Germline V lookup: CDR1 MGHDK, CDR2 SYGVNS. The CDR3 covers 14 residues. Between the trimmed V and J ends, which lost 2 bases and 5 bases, there was a span of 13 bases. The CDR3 reads CASSEKAGADEQYF. The CDR3, as DNA: TGTGCCAGCAGTGAAAAGGCGGGGGCGGACGAGCAGTACTTC.

The sample holds many counts of this clonotype. V usage is TRBV6-1 and J usage is TRBJ1-5; D uncertain. The CDR3 has 12 residues. Germline V gene lookup returns CDR1 MNHNS and CDR2 SASEGT. V lost 3 bases and J 10 bases, leaving 10 bases between the germline ends. CDR3 bases: TGTGCCAGCAGTGATCTTGGTTCACCCCAGCATTTT. It is translated as CASSDLGSPQHF.

This clonotype was recorded only once. One end of the junction varies from germline; a read error may be responsible. J is TRBJ1-1 and V is TRBV10-2; D might be TRBD1 (5 bases). The germline CDR1 and CDR2 sequences are WSHSY and SAAADI. This CDR3 is 13 amino acids long. CDR3: CATRAPGQSRPFF. The CDR3 coding sequence is TGTGCCACTCGGGCCCCGGGGCAGTCCAGACCATTCTTT.

This clonotype was seen once. A much larger clone lies a single base off, so this may be a read error. CDR3 residues: CASSSWTVGASF. As DNA, the CDR3 is TGTGCCAGCAGCTCCTGGACAGTGGGAGCTTCCTTT. The rearrangement links TRBV5-1 to TRBJ1-1, with D perhaps matching TRBD1 (6 bases). CDR3 length equals 12 residues. Germline CDR1 reads SGHRS; CDR2 reads YFSETQ.

The V call is TRBV7-2, the J call TRBJ1-1; 7 positions agree with TRBD1. The CDR3 runs 13 residues. With V trimmed by 5 bases and J by 13 bases, 13 bases remained unmatched. In germline, CDR1 is SGHTA, CDR2 FQGNSA. The CDR3 here is CASSHQGGGEDFF. The CDR3 nucleotides read TGTGCCAGCAGCCATCAAGGGGGCGGTGAGGATTTCTTT.

There are a few counts of this clonotype. This may arise from a read error, as a much more abundant clone is one base away. This chain connects TRBV29-1 to TRBJ2-6, with a possible D match to TRBD1 (6 bases). This CDR3 spans 14 amino acids. In germline, CDR1 is SQVTM, CDR2 ANQGSEA. V was pared by 6 bases and J by 2 bases, with 11 bases between. CDR3 sequence reads: CSVGTGTGANVLTF. In DNA, the CDR3 is TGCAGCGTGGGAACAGGGACTGGGGCCAACGTCCTGACTTTC.

Ten or more counts support this clonotype. The rearrangement joins TRBV7-9 to TRBJ1-2; the match to TRBD1 covers 8 bases. The germline V gene encodes CDR1 SEHNR and CDR2 FQNEAQ (reference sequence). This CDR3 has 14 amino acids. The V and J ends lost 2 bases and 2 bases, in that order; junction bases with no gene match: 1. The CDR3: CASSLNRGNYGYTF. The CDR3 DNA reads TGTGCCAGCAGCTTAAACAGGGGGAACTATGGCTACACCTTC.

This clonotype was counted only a few times. The chain has TRBV6-1 and TRBJ1-1; D is undetermined. The CDR3 spans 13 residues. Trimming took off 1 base at V and 2 bases at J, with 5 bases between the two ends. Looked up from germline, CDR1 is MNHNS and CDR2 is SASEGT. The CDR3, as DNA: TGTGCCAGCAGTGAAGTGGCAAACACTGAAGCTTTCTTT. Protein: CASSEVANTEAFF.

On this clonotype: This may arise from a read error, as a much more abundant clone is one base away. This chain joins TRBV7-6 and TRBJ2-7, with 13 nucleotides matching TRBD2. Germline lookup yields CDR1 SGHVS and CDR2 FNYEAQ. This CDR3 contains 15 residues. The V segment lost 8 bases and the J segment 6 bases; nucleotides outside the gene matches: 10. CDR3 sequence reads: CASGPLGLAGVEQYF. The DNA for the CDR3 is TGTGCCAGCGGCCCCTTAGGACTAGCGGGAGTCGAGCAGTACTTC.